This TCR beta chain was sequenced during a study of tumor-infiltrating lymphocytes in glioblastoma multiforme. Study-wide points: T cells were not sorted into functional subsets.

Multiple V-beta primers and a C-beta primer amplified TCRB from RNA. TCRB cDNA was made from approximately 0.5 ug total RNA. MiXCR, run by TCRdb on the multiplex PCR reads, gives a single entry per CDR3 protein. The sample holds around 10,000 distinct CDR3 sequences; about 72% are singletons and the top ten take roughly 40%. A remark on this clonotype: No antigen is known for it. Sequence at one end of the junction differs from germline and may be a read error.

The sample consisted of brain tumor tissue. The TCR sequence derives from a male donor with glioblastoma.

The CDR3 region has the DNA TGCAATGCTAGAGGGCGAGGTTCCGTGGTTTCACCCCTCCACTTT. Encoded protein: CNARGRGSVVSPLHF. The genes are TRBV20-1 and TRBJ1-6; D is uncertain. Germline CDR1 reads DFQATT; CDR2 reads SNEGSKA (reference sequence). The CDR3 covers 15 residues.